This TCR beta chain is from a study of blood T cell repertoires in COVID-19. The wider study: Acute and convalescent COVID-19 specimens originated in the United States, Italy and Spain. T cells, B-cell-depleted T cells, or PBMCs provided the cDNA or gDNA that served as material.

Authors' processing steps: Amplification with reference gene primers provided the estimates of nucleated cell counts. The data were produced by immunoSEQ multiplex PCR, yet TCRdb's version contains in-frame clones alone and is incomplete. The DNA gave D and trimming, while V, J and clone size come from that table. This table holds under 300,000 clones, 89% found once. As to this clone: Other DNA sequences in this sample translate to the same CDR3.

The CDR3 has 11 residues. The V and J ends lost 7 bases and 4 bases respectively, with 7 bases between them. Germline V gene data show CDR1 as MNHEY and CDR2 as SVGAGI. This chain links TRBV6-5 with TRBJ1-1, with a tentative D call TRBD1 (5 bases). The clonotype comes from a woman aged 40 to 55 who had recovered from COVID-19. Specimen: peripheral blood. The CDR3 nucleotides are TGTGCCAGCACCGGGGGCACTGAAGCTTTCTTT. Translating gives CASTGGTEAFF.